One and the same sample provided the 12 T cell receptor beta chains below, sequenced in a study of patients and donors after allogeneic stem cell transplantation. TCRdb used MiXCR to reprocess the RT-PCR reads, holding one entry per CDR3 protein. Of approximately 250,000 distinct CDR3 sequences listed, around an eighth were seen once; the top ten hold 9.5% to 13%. Sequenced sample: blood, either unsorted or a sorted T cell fraction (not recorded which). The receptors stem from a human donor who was either an allogeneic HSCT recipient or a stem cell or donor lymphocyte infusion donor (not recorded which). It is not recorded whose cells these are; they may come from a transplant donor.

This clonotype was picked up many times. The chain employs TRBV29-1 and TRBJ2-5, with unresolved D. Trimming took off 6 bases at V and 3 bases at J, with 14 bases between the two ends. Germline loops: CDR1 SQVTM, CDR2 ANQGSEA. The CDR3 has 13 residues. CDR3 loop: CSVPPFGKETQYF. CDR3 bases: TGCAGCGTGCCCCCGTTCGGCAAAGAGACCCAGTACTTC.

This clonotype showed up just a few times. The genes are TRBV28 and TRBJ2-7; 9 bases are a match to TRBD2. The length of the CDR3 is 15 residues. V dropped 3 bases and J dropped 7; count of bases not matched to a gene: 10. CDR1 MDHEN and CDR2 SYDVKM come from the germline V gene. The chain's CDR3 is CASSLGSGGKREQYF. The CDR3 coding sequence is TGTGCCAGCAGTTTGGGGAGCGGGGGGAAGAGGGAGCAGTACTTC.

This clonotype was observed a handful of times. The gene calls are TRBV5-8 and TRBJ2-3, with 7 bases identical to TRBD2. Germline V gene data show CDR1 as SGHTS and CDR2 as YDEGEE. The CDR3 length is 15 residues. J lost 4 bases, V lost 0 bases, and 5 bases had no gene match. The CDR3 sequence: CASSLASGGSDTQYF. CDR3 DNA: TGTGCCAGCAGCTTGGCCTCGGGGGGTTCAGATACGCAGTATTTT.

This clonotype was counted ten times or more. The chain links TRBV7-6 to TRBJ2-7; 8 bases fit TRBD2. CDR3 length: 14 residues. Germline trimming cut 0 bases from V and 6 bases from J; bases unmatched to any gene: 4. Germline CDR1 SGHVS, CDR2 FNYEAQ. The chain's CDR3 is CASSLAAGVVEQYF. CDR3 in DNA: TGTGCCAGCAGCTTAGCAGCGGGAGTCGTCGAGCAGTACTTC.

The rearrangement links TRBV5-6 to TRBJ1-6; the match to TRBD1 covers 11 bases. V gave up 3 bases and J gave up 6 bases; unmatched junction bases: 11. The CDR3 covers 18 residues. Germline CDR1 is SGHDT and CDR2 is YYEEEE. The CDR3 loop reads CASSSGTGGRSFNSPLHF. CDR3 nucleotide sequence: TGTGCCAGCAGCTCCGGGACAGGGGGTCGGAGTTTTAATTCACCCCTCCACTTT.

The chain's CDR3 is CASSSDGTREEPQHF. CDR3 DNA: TGTGCCAGCAGCTCGGACGGGACTCGGGAGGAGCCCCAGCATTTT. The chain joins TRBV11-3 to TRBJ1-5; TRBD1 might be the D (5 bases). CDR3 length: 15 residues. Per the germline V gene, CDR1 is SGHNT and CDR2 is YENEEA. V lost 4 bases to trimming and J lost 8 bases, with 18 bases between them.

This clonotype was found a few times. The CDR3 protein is CASSPRAGLETQYF. In nucleotides, the CDR3 is TGTGCCAGCTCACCAAGGGCAGGGTTAGAGACCCAGTACTTC. This chain connects TRBV18 to TRBJ2-5; possibly TRBD1 for D (5 bases). CDR1 and CDR2 from the germline V gene are KGHSH and LQKENI. Trimming removed 2 bases from V and 4 bases from J, with 11 bases in between. This CDR3 region has 14 residues.

J is TRBJ2-1 and V is TRBV2; 7 nucleotides agree with TRBD2. Germline CDR1 and CDR2: SNHLY and FYNNEI. V lost 10 bases to trimming and J lost 0 bases; unmatched junction nucleotides: 3. The CDR3 consists of 13 residues. Here the CDR3 DNA reads TGTGCCACCCGCGGGAGCTCCTACAATGAGCAGTTCTTC. This encodes CATRGSSYNEQFF.

This clonotype has a count of ten or more. The chain links TRBV12-3 or TRBV12-4 to TRBJ2-3; 7 nucleotides line up with TRBD2. Trimming took 4 bases from V and 6 from J; bases not matched to a gene: 10. The CDR3 sequence is 15 residues long. As DNA, the CDR3 is TGTGCCAGCAGTTCCCCGATAGCGGGTACCGATACGCAGTATTTT. This encodes CASSSPIAGTDTQYF.

The gene calls are TRBV6-1 and TRBJ2-2; no firm D call. The ends were cut back, 1 base at V and 6 bases at J, with 12 bases in the middle. CDR3 size: 15 residues. Germline V gene data show CDR1 as MNHNS and CDR2 as SASEGT. CDR3 nucleotide sequence: TGTGCCAGCAGTGAAGTATTGGCAGCTGCCGGGGAGCTGTTTTTT. This sequence encodes CASSEVLAAAGELFF.

The chain uses TRBV5-1 and TRBJ2-1, with TRBD2 matching over 9 bases. The CDR3 sequence is 15 residues long. V was pared by 4 bases and J by 9 bases, with 11 bases of the junction left unmatched. Germline V gene sequence: CDR1 SGHRS, CDR2 YFSETQ. CDR3 region: CASSAGLAAGVEQFF. CDR3 in DNA: TGCGCCAGCAGCGCGGGACTAGCCGCGGGGGTTGAGCAGTTCTTC.

This clonotype was picked up many times. The J gene is TRBJ2-7, the V gene TRBV4-3; 7 bases fit TRBD1. V was clipped by 3 bases and J by 7 bases; unmatched bases: 6. CDR1 is LGHNA, CDR2 YSLEER, per germline. CDR3 size: 13 residues. CDR3 nucleotide sequence: TGCGCCAGCAGCCACCTTACAGGGGATGAGCAGTACTTC. It encodes CASSHLTGDEQYF.